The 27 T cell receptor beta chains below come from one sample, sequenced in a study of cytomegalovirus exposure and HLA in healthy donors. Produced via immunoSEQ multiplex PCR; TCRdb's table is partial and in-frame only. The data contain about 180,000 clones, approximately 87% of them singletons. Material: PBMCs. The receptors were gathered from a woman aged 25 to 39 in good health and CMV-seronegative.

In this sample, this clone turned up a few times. For the CDR3, the DNA is TGTGCCAGCAGCTCTACGGGGTTTGGCACAGATACGCAGTATTTT. Amino acids: CASSSTGFGTDTQYF. The chain carries TRBV7-2 and TRBJ2-3, with TRBD2 as a possible D gene (5 bases). Trimming cost V 4 bases and J 1 base, with 12 bases left between them. CDR1 is SGHTA, CDR2 FQGNSA, per germline. This CDR3 comprises 15 residues.

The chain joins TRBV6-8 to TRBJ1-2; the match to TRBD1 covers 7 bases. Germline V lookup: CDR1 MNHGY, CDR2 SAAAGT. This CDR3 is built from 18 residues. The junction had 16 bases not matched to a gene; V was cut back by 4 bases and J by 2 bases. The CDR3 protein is CASSCPRSTGCINYGYTF. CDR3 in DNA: TGTGCCAGCAGTTGCCCCCGGTCGACAGGGTGCATAAACTATGGCTACACCTTC.

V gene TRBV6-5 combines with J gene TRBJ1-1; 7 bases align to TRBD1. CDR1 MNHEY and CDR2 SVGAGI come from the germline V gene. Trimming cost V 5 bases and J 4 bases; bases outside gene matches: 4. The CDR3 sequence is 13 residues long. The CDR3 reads CASSLGQATEAFF. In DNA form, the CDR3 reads TGTGCCAGCAGTCTTGGACAGGCCACTGAAGCTTTCTTT.

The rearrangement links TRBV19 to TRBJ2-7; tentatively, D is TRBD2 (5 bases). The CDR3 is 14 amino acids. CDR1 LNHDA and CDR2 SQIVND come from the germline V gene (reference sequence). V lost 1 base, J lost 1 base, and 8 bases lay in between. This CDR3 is CASSIVRGSYEQYF. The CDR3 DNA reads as TGTGCCAGTAGTATAGTTCGGGGTTCCTACGAGCAGTACTTC.

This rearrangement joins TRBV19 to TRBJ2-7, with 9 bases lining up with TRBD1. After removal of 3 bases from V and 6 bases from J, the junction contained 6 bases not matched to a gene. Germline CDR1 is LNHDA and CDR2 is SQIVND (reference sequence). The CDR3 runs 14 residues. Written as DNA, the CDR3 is TGTGCCAGTAGTATTAGACAGGGGGAGGCCGAGCAGTACTTC. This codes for CASSIRQGEAEQYF.

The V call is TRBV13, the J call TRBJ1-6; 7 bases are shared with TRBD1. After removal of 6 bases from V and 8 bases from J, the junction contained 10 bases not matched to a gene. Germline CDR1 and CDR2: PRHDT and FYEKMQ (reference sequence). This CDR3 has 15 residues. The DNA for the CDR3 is TGTGCCAGCAGTCCCGTTACAGGGGTATATTCACCCCTCCACTTT. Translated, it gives CASSPVTGVYSPLHF.

The CDR3 sequence is CAWSVRRTSGGATDTQYF. As DNA, the CDR3 is TGTGCCTGGAGTGTACGAAGGACTAGCGGGGGGGCTACAGATACGCAGTATTTT. This chain links TRBV30 with TRBJ2-3, with 15 bases lining up with TRBD2. The V and J ends lost 0 bases and 3 bases, in that order; junction bases with no gene match: 7. The CDR3 extends over 18 amino acids. CDR1 is GTSNPN and CDR2 is SVGIG in the germline V gene (reference sequence).

CDR3 nucleotide sequence: TGTGCTAGTGGGCATGACAGGGGGCGATCACCCCTCCACTTT. Amino acids: CASGHDRGRSPLHF. This chain joins TRBV12-5 and TRBJ1-6, with 10 bases matching TRBD1. The CDR3 totals 14 residues. V shed 6 bases, J shed 10 bases, and the junction held 6 bases outside the gene matches. Germline V gives CDR1 LGHNT, CDR2 FRNRAP.

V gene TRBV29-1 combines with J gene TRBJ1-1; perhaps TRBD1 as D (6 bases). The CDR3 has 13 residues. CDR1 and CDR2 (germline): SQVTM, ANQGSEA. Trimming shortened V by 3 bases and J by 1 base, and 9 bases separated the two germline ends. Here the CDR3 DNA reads TGCAGCGTTGACTCAGGGGCGAACACTGAAGCTTTCTTT. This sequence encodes CSVDSGANTEAFF.

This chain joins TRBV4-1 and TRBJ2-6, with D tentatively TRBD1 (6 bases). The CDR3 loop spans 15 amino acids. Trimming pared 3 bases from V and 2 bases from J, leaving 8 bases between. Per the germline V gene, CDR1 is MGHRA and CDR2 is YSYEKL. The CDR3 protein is CASSHRGTGANVLTF. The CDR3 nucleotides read TGCGCCAGCAGCCACAGGGGAACTGGGGCCAACGTCCTGACTTTC.

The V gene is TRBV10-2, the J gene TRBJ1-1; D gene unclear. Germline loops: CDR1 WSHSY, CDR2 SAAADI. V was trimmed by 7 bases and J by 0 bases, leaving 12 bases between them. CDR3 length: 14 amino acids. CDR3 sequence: CASKEGIVNTEAFF. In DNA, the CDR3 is TGCGCCAGCAAAGAGGGAATAGTGAACACTGAAGCTTTCTTT.

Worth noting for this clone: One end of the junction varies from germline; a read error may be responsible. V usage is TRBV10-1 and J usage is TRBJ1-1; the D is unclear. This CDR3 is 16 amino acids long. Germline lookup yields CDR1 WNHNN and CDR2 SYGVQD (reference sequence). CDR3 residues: CASRTIIREMCPDAFF. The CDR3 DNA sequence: TGCGCCAGCAGGACCATTATCCGGGAGATGTGTCCTGACGCTTTCTTT.

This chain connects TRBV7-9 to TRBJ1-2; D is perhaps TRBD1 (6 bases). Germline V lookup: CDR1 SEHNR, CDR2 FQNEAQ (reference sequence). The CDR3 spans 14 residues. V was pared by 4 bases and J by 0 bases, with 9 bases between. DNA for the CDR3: TGTGCCAGCAGCTCGGACAGCTCTAACTATGGCTACACCTTC. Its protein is CASSSDSSNYGYTF.

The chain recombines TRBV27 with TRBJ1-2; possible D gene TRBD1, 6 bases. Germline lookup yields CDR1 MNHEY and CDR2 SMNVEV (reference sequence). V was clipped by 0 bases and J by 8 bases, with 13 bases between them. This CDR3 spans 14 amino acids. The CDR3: CASSLSKTGWGYTF. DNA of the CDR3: TGTGCCAGCAGTTTATCAAAGACAGGCTGGGGCTACACCTTC.

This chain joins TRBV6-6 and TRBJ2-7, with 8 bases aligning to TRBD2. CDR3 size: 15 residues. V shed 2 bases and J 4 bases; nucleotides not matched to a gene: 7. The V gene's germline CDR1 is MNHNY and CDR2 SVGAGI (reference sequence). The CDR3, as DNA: TGTGCCAGCAGTTACCCGGGCCAGCGGGGGTACGAGCAGTACTTC. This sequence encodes CASSYPGQRGYEQYF.

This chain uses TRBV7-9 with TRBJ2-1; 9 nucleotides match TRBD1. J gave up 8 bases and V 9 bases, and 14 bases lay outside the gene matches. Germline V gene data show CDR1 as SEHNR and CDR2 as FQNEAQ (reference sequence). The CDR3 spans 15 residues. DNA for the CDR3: TGTGCCAGTGTAAACCGGGACAGGGATTTTTATGAGCAGTTCTTC. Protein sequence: CASVNRDRDFYEQFF.

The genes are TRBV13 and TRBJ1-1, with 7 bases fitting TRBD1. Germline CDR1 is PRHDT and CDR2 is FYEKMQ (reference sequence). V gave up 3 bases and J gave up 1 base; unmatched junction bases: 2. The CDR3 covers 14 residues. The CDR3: CASSLGQSNTEAFF. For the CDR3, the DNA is TGTGCCAGCAGCTTGGGACAGTCGAACACTGAAGCTTTCTTT. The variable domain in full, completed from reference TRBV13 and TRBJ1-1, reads AAGVIQSPRHLIKEKRETATLKCYPIPRHDTVYWYQQGPGQDPQFLISFYEKMQSDKGSIPDRFSAQQFSDYHSELNMSSLELGDSALYFCASSLGQSNTEAFFGQGTRLTVV.

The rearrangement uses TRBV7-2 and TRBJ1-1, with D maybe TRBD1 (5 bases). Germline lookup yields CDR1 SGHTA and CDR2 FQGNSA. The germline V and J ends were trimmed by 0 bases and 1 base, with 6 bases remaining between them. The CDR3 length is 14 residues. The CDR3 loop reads CASSLAQGNTEAFF. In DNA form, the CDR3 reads TGTGCCAGCAGCTTAGCCCAGGGGAACACTGAAGCTTTCTTT.

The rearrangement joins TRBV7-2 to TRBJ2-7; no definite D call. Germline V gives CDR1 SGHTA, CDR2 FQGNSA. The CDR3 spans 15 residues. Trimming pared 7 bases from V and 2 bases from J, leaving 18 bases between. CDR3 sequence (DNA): TGTGCCAGCACCGCGGTCAGAGCCTTAACCTACGAGCAGTACTTC. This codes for CASTAVRALTYEQYF.

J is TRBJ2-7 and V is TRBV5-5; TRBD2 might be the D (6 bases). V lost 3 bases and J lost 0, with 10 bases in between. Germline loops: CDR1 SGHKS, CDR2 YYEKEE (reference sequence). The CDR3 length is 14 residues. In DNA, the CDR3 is TGTGCCAGCAGCTCCGGGGGAAGCTCCTACGAGCAGTACTTC. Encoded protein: CASSSGGSSYEQYF. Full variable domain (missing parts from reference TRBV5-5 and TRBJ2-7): DAGVTQSPTHLIKTRGQQVTLRCSPISGHKSVSWYQQVLGQGPQFIFQYYEKEERGRGNFPDRFSARQFPNYSSELNVNALLLGDSALYLCASSSGGSSYEQYFGPGTRLTVT.

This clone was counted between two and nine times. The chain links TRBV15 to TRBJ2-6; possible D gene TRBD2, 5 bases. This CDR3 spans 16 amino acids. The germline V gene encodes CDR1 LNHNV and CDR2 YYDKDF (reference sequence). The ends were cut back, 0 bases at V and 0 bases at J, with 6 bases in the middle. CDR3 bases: TGTGCCACCAGCAGAGATGGGAGCTCTGGGGCCAACGTCCTGACTTTC. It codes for CATSRDGSSGANVLTF.

The CDR3 here is CASGRYTEAFF. The CDR3 nucleotides are TGTGCCAGCGGGAGGTACACTGAAGCTTTCTTT. V and J are TRBV28 and TRBJ1-1; D is uncertain. Between the trimmed V and J ends, which lost 8 bases and 3 bases, there was a span of 7 bases. In germline, CDR1 is MDHEN, CDR2 SYDVKM. The CDR3 extends over 11 amino acids.

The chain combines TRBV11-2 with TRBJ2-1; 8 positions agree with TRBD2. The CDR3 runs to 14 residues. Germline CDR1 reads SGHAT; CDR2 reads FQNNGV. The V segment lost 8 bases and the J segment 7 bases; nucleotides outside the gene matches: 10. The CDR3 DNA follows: TGTGCCAGCGCGGATCAGCGGGGGCCAAATGAGCAGTTCTTC. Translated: CASADQRGPNEQFF.

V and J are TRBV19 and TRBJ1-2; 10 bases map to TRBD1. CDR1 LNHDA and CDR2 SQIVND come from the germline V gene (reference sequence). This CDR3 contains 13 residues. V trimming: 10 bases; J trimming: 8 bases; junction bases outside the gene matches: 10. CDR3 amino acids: CATRGQGGSGYTF. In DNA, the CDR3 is TGTGCCACTAGAGGACAGGGGGGTAGCGGCTACACCTTC.

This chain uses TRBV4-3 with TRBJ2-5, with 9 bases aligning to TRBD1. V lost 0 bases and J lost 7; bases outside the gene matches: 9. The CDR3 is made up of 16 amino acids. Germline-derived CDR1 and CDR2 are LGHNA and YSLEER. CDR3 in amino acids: CASSQDRGQGAVTQYF. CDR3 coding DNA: TGCGCCAGCAGCCAAGATAGGGGACAGGGTGCTGTGACCCAGTACTTC.

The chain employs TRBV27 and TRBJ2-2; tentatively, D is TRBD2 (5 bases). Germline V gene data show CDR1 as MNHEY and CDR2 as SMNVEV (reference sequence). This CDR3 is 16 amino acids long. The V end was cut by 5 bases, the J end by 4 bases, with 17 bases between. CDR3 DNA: TGTGCCAGCAGTCTAGGACTCCAGCGCGTCACCGGGGAGCTGTTTTTT. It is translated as CASSLGLQRVTGELFF.

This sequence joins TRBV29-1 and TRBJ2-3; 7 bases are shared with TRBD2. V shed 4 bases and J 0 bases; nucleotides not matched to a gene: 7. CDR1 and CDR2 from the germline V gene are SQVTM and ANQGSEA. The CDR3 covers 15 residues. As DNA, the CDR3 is TGCAGCGTTGTGACGCTAGCGGATAGCACAGATACGCAGTATTTT. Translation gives CSVVTLADSTDTQYF.